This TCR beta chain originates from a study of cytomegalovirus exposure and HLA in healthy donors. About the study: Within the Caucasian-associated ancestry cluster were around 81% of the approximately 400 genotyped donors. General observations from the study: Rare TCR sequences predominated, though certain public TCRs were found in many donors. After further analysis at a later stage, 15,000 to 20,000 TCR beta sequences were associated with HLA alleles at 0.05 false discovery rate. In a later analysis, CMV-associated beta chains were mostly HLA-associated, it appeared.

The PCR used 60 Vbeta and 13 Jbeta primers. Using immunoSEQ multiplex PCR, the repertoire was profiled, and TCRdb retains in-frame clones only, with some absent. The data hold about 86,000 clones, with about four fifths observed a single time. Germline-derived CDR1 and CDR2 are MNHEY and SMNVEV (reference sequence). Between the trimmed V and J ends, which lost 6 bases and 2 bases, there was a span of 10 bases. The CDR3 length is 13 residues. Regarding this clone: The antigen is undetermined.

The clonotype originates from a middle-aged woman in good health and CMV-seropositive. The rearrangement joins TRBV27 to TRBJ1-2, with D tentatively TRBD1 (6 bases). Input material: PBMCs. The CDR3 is CASSHDRNYGYTF. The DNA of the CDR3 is TGTGCCAGCAGCCACGACAGGAACTATGGCTACACCTTC.